This passage covers 26 T cell receptor beta chains from one sample sequenced in a study. TCRdb ran MiXCR on the 5' RACE reads and lists one entry per CDR3 protein. The table lists 10,000 to 15,000 distinct CDR3 sequences, about 22% of them singletons. The sample consisted of naive CD4+ T cells sorted from blood. Subset given: naive CD4+ T cells, CD4+CD45RA+CD25-. The receptor set was obtained from a female donor with breast cancer.

This clonotype was observed many times. The chain employs TRBV9 and TRBJ2-4, with D possibly TRBD2 on 5 matching bases. The CDR3 totals 14 residues. The V gene lost 2 bases and the J gene lost 0 bases, with 6 bases spanning the gap. CDR1 and CDR2 from the germline V gene are SGDLS and YYNGEE. The CDR3, as DNA: TGTGCCAGCAGCGTCGGACTAGCCAAAAACATTCAGTACTTC. This gives the protein CASSVGLAKNIQYF.

By proportion, this clonotype is medium-sized. The chain joins TRBV5-1 to TRBJ1-1, with 10 bases fitting TRBD1. The CDR3 is 14 residues long. Trimming removed 4 bases from V and 3 bases from J; junction bases left unmatched: 3. Germline loops: CDR1 SGHRS, CDR2 YFSETQ. For the CDR3, the DNA is TGCGCCAGCAGCAGACAGGGGGCGGACACTGAAGCTTTCTTT. Its protein product is CASSRQGADTEAFF. Drawing the rest from reference TRBV5-1 and TRBJ1-1, the complete variable domain is KAGVTQTPRYLIKTRGQQVTLSCSPISGHRSVSWYQQTPGQGLQFLFEYFSETQRNKGNFPGRFSGRQFSNSRSEMNVSTLELGDSALYLCASSRQGADTEAFFGQGTRLTVV.

As to this clonotype: One base away lies a much larger clone, so this may be a sequencing read error. The genes are TRBV6-1 and TRBJ1-2; 7 bases map to TRBD1. CDR3 length equals 14 residues. Trimming removed 5 bases from V and 4 bases from J; junction bases left unmatched: 7. Germline V gives CDR1 MNHNS, CDR2 SASEGT. CDR3: CASSNSRGFYGYTF. In DNA form, the CDR3 reads TGTGCCAGCAGTAACTCCAGGGGGTTCTATGGCTACACCTTC.

This clonotype is labeled medium-sized. This chain uses TRBV29-1 with TRBJ2-1, with TRBD2 identical over 7 bases. The CDR3 consists of 14 residues. Trimming at V came to 2 bases and at J to 3 bases, leaving 4 bases not matched to a gene. Germline values: CDR1 SQVTM, CDR2 ANQGSEA. DNA for the CDR3: TGCAGCGTTGAATTGGGGACTATCTACAATGAGCAGTTCTTC. It is translated as CSVELGTIYNEQFF.

Within the sample, this clonotype is medium-sized. The chain links TRBV20-1 to TRBJ1-5, with unresolved D. The germline gives CDR1 DFQATT, CDR2 SNEGSKA (reference sequence). The CDR3 is made up of 14 amino acids. The V end lost 5 bases, the J end lost 3 bases, and 14 bases lay between the germline ends. CDR3 in DNA: TGCAGTGCTCGGGGTCCCGCGGCCAATCAGCCCCAGCATTTT. It codes for CSARGPAANQPQHF.

Concerning this clonotype: A read error is possible here, since a much larger clone lies one base away. The J gene is TRBJ1-2, the V gene TRBV7-6; no reliable D call. V lost 5 bases, J lost 2 bases, and 18 bases lay in between. Germline CDR1 SGHVS, CDR2 FNYEAQ. The CDR3 loop spans 16 amino acids. In nucleotides, the CDR3 is TGTGCCAGCAGCCCGGACCCAAGCAATTGGAACTATGGCTACACCTTC. Residues: CASSPDPSNWNYGYTF.

This clonotype counts as medium-sized. The CDR3 DNA reads as TGCGCCAGCAGCTTGGACGGGGTGAACACTGAAGCTTTCTTT. This encodes CASSLDGVNTEAFF. The gene calls are TRBV5-1 and TRBJ1-1; D not resolved. CDR3 size: 14 residues. The germline V gene encodes CDR1 SGHRS and CDR2 YFSETQ. Trimming left V 0 bases short and J 0 bases short, with 6 bases between.

The genes are TRBV7-3 and TRBJ2-1; D unresolved. The CDR3 sequence is 14 residues long. V lost 6 bases and J 7 bases, leaving 16 bases between the germline ends. The germline gives CDR1 SGHTA, CDR2 FQGTGA. CDR3 region: CASRTWAGPNEQFF. The CDR3 DNA reads TGTGCCAGCAGAACCTGGGCCGGTCCGAATGAGCAGTTCTTC.

This clonotype appeared many times. The chain links TRBV10-1 to TRBJ2-1; 9 bases are a match to TRBD1. The CDR3 runs to 15 residues. The trim removed 0 bases at V and 5 bases at J, leaving 2 bases unmatched. The germline V gene encodes CDR1 WNHNN and CDR2 SYGVQD (reference sequence). The CDR3 reads CASSESTGGHNEQFF. CDR3 DNA sequence: TGCGCCAGCAGTGAGTCGACAGGGGGTCACAATGAGCAGTTCTTC.

About this clonotype: A much larger clonotype is one base distant, so this may be a read error. The conserved final phenylalanine or tryptophan is absent from the CDR3, which likely points to a read error. The genes are TRBV24-1 and TRBJ2-1; the D gene is possibly TRBD2 (6 bases). Germline-derived CDR1 and CDR2 are KGHDR and SFDVKD. Trimming took off 1 base at V and 5 bases at J, with 14 bases between the two ends. This CDR3 has 16 amino acids. CDR3 DNA: TGTGCCACCAGTGATTTTGTGGCGGGATCCGACAATGAGCAGTTCCTC. This gives the protein CATSDFVAGSDNEQFL.

Points on this clonotype: One end of the junction varies from germline; a read error may be responsible. This chain connects TRBV19 to TRBJ1-1; D not certain. The CDR3 has 13 residues. Germline assignment: CDR1 LNHDA and CDR2 SQIVND (reference sequence). CDR3 DNA: TGTGCCAGTAGTATAGTGCAGTGGACTGAAGCCTTCTTT. It is translated as CASSIVQWTEAFF.

By sample fraction, this clonotype is medium-sized. V usage is TRBV5-1 and J usage is TRBJ1-4, with TRBD1 matching over 8 bases. After removal of 4 bases from V and 7 bases from J, the junction contained 6 bases not matched to a gene. The V gene's germline CDR1 is SGHRS and CDR2 YFSETQ. The CDR3 spans 14 residues. The CDR3 bases are TGCGCCAGCAGCCCACCGGACAGGGCTGAAAAACTGTTTTTT. This sequence encodes CASSPPDRAEKLFF. The full variable domain, with the rest looked up from reference TRBV5-1 and TRBJ1-4, is KAGVTQTPRYLIKTRGQQVTLSCSPISGHRSVSWYQQTPGQGLQFLFEYFSETQRNKGNFPGRFSGRQFSNSRSEMNVSTLELGDSALYLCASSPPDRAEKLFFGSGTQLSVL.

The chain carries TRBV12-3 or TRBV12-4 and TRBJ2-1, with 9 bases matching TRBD2. The trim removed 3 bases at V and 7 bases at J, leaving 1 base unmatched. This CDR3 has 13 residues. CDR3 loop: CASSFSGRNEQFF. In DNA, the CDR3 is TGTGCCAGCAGTTTTAGCGGGAGAAATGAGCAGTTCTTC.

By share, this clonotype ranks as medium-sized. This chain joins TRBV12-3 or TRBV12-4 and TRBJ1-2; D uncertain. This CDR3 contains 13 residues. V lost 5 bases and J lost 8, with 15 bases in between. CDR3 region: CASSPPVFNGYTF. DNA for the CDR3: TGTGCCAGCAGTCCCCCCGTCTTCAACGGCTACACCTTC.

The V and J genes are TRBV20-1 and TRBJ1-1; TRBD1 is a possible D gene (6 bases). Between the trimmed V and J ends, which lost 1 base and 4 bases, there was a span of 16 bases. The CDR3 consists of 15 residues. CDR1 DFQATT and CDR2 SNEGSKA come from the germline V gene (reference sequence). This CDR3 is CSARASDSLITEAFF. CDR3 bases: TGCAGTGCTAGAGCCTCGGACAGTCTGATCACTGAAGCTTTCTTT.

This clonotype qualifies as medium-sized (0.01 to 0.1%). CDR3 in amino acids: CASSFPGQRPRNTGELFF. The CDR3 DNA sequence: TGCGCCAGCAGCTTCCCGGGACAACGACCCAGAAACACCGGGGAGCTGTTTTTT. The chain couples TRBV5-1 to TRBJ2-2; the D gene is possibly TRBD1 (6 bases). Trimming took 2 bases from V and 2 from J, leaving 19 bases between them. CDR1 and CDR2 from the germline V gene are SGHRS and YFSETQ. This CDR3 has 18 amino acids.

The sample holds many counts of this clonotype. The chain employs TRBV4-1 and TRBJ2-1; TRBD2 matches 10 bases. The V gene's germline CDR1 is MGHRA and CDR2 YSYEKL. The trim removed 4 bases at V and 6 bases at J, leaving 3 bases unmatched. The CDR3 contains 14 residues. Written as DNA, the CDR3 is TGCGCCAGCAGCCCCGGACTAGCGGCCAATGAGCAGTTCTTC. It specifies CASSPGLAANEQFF.

This clonotype was counted a few times. A much larger clonotype is one base distant, so this may be a read error. This rearrangement joins TRBV7-8 to TRBJ1-2; D remains ambiguous. This CDR3 is built from 11 residues. The germline V gene encodes CDR1 SGHVS and CDR2 FQNEAQ. V lost 8 bases, J lost 4 bases, and 8 bases lay in between. As DNA, the CDR3 is TGTGCCAGCGGACGGGTCTATGGCTACACCTTC. Its translation: CASGRVYGYTF.

Many counts were recorded for this clonotype. The chain has TRBV20-1 and TRBJ2-7, with 9 bases fitting TRBD1. This CDR3 contains 15 residues. Germline lookup yields CDR1 DFQATT and CDR2 SNEGSKA (reference sequence). Trimming removed 1 base from V and 4 bases from J; junction bases left unmatched: 8. The CDR3 here is CSARVFRDRDYEQYF. As DNA, the CDR3 is TGCAGTGCTAGAGTATTCCGGGACAGGGATTACGAGCAGTACTTC.

This clonotype has just one count. The gene calls are TRBV5-1 and TRBJ2-5; D is uncertain. From germline, CDR1 is SGHRS and CDR2 YFSETQ. V was cut by 0 bases and J by 4 bases, with 7 bases left in between. The length of the CDR3 is 13 residues. The CDR3: CASSLDGAETQYF. DNA of the CDR3: TGCGCCAGCAGCTTGGATGGAGCAGAGACCCAGTACTTC. Complete variable domain (other parts from reference TRBV5-1 and TRBJ2-5): KAGVTQTPRYLIKTRGQQVTLSCSPISGHRSVSWYQQTPGQGLQFLFEYFSETQRNKGNFPGRFSGRQFSNSRSEMNVSTLELGDSALYLCASSLDGAETQYFGPGTRLLVL.

Concerning this clonotype: This clone may be a read error of a much larger clone one base away. The conserved phenylalanine or tryptophan normally closing the CDR3 is absent here, so this likely arose from a read error. The J gene is TRBJ1-2, the V gene TRBV7-9; D gene uncertain. Germline V gene data show CDR1 as SEHNR and CDR2 as FQNEAQ (reference sequence). CDR3 length: 15 residues. V was trimmed by 5 bases and J by 4 bases, leaving 17 bases between them. Written as DNA, the CDR3 is TGTGCCAGCAGCCCAACCCCCTCCGCAAGCTATGGCTACACCTAC. It encodes CASSPTPSASYGYTY.

The chain joins TRBV2 to TRBJ1-5; no reliable D call. The CDR3 runs 13 residues. Germline lookup yields CDR1 SNHLY and CDR2 FYNNEI. Trimming cost V 4 bases and J 4 bases, with 8 bases left between them. CDR3 nucleotide sequence: TGTGCCAGCAGTGGGTCGGGTAATCAGCCCCAGCATTTT. This encodes CASSGSGNQPQHF.

Points on this clonotype: A much more abundant neighbour one base away suggests this may be a read error. This chain connects TRBV27 to TRBJ2-7; TRBD2 is a possible D gene (5 bases). This CDR3 is built from 15 residues. Germline CDR1 MNHEY, CDR2 SMNVEV (reference sequence). The V end was cut by 2 bases, the J end by 2 bases, with 13 bases between. Written as DNA, the CDR3 is TGTGCCAGCAGTTTAAAGGGAGTCCCCCCCTACGAGCAGTACTTC. Residues: CASSLKGVPPYEQYF.

This clonotype was counted many times. The chain links TRBV12-3 or TRBV12-4 to TRBJ1-2; 7 bases agree with TRBD1. V was pared by 5 bases and J by 5 bases, with 8 bases of the junction left unmatched. The CDR3 extends over 14 amino acids. CDR3 DNA sequence: TGTGCCAGCAGTCCAACAGGGGAATGGTATGGCTACACCTTC. Protein product: CASSPTGEWYGYTF.

This clonotype was counted once. A much larger clone is a single base away; this may be a read error. The rearrangement uses TRBV10-2 and TRBJ2-1; D is uncertain. CDR3 length equals 15 residues. The germline V gene encodes CDR1 WSHSY and CDR2 SAAADI. DNA of the CDR3: TGCGCCAGCAGTGACGGGCCGGGCTCCTGCAATGAGCAGTTCTTC. It translates to CASSDGPGSCNEQFF.

This clonotype was found many times. V usage is TRBV6-1 and J usage is TRBJ1-1; possibly TRBD1 for D (5 bases). This CDR3 has 13 amino acids. Trimming shortened V by 10 bases and J by 0 bases, and 12 bases separated the two germline ends. Germline CDR1 is MNHNS and CDR2 is SASEGT. The CDR3 is CATPTEMNTEAFF. The CDR3 region has the DNA TGTGCCACCCCGACAGAAATGAACACTGAAGCTTTCTTT.